Included here is one TCR beta chain sequence, with context. With V trimmed by 5 bases and J by 6 bases, 6 bases remained unmatched. The CDR3 is 14 amino acids. Germline V gives CDR1 SGHRS, CDR2 YFSETQ. Clones were sequenced by immunoSEQ multiplex PCR, and TCRdb holds only the in-frame ones, with some missing. The sample has 200,000 to 300,000 clones, roughly 80% seen once. The sample comes from a study of blood T cell repertoires in COVID-19. Study-wide background: Samples of COVID-19 (acute and convalescent) were obtained from the United States, Italy and Spain.

This chain joins TRBV5-1 and TRBJ2-2, with 8 bases fitting TRBD2. The sample was peripheral blood. The TCR originated in an elderly woman with acute or convalescent COVID-19. CDR3 in amino acids: CASRPGGRPGELFF. The CDR3 bases are TGCGCCAGCAGGCCGGGGGGGCGGCCCGGGGAGCTGTTTTTT.